This TCR beta chain was documented in a study of beta chain features in type 1 diabetes. Broader study findings: The naive, central memory and Treg TCRB repertoires of patients appeared to be more similar to one another than those of healthy donors. In patients and controls equally, PCR might favor templates that are shorter. Researchers report that Type 1 diabetes patients had moderately but significantly shorter TCRB CDR3s across all four CD4+ subsets.

Purity (above 95%) was reached by all sorted populations. Every bit of the isolated RNA underwent reverse transcription, so sequencing read expressed TCRB transcripts. Assay used: immunoSEQ multiplex PCR; TCRdb lists only in-frame clones, some missing. This sample yields about 150,000 clones, of which around a tenth are seen a single time; approximately 0.46% belongs to the top ten. This CDR3 region has 13 residues. CDR1 and CDR2 (germline): SGHDN, FVKESK. The V and J ends lost 4 bases and 4 bases, in that order; junction bases with no gene match: 3. This clone was recorded at least ten times. Antigen specificity is unknown. Other DNA sequences in this specimen translate into the identical CDR3.

The sample consisted of central memory CD4+ T cells from blood. The chain joins TRBV14 to TRBJ1-2; 7 bases agree with TRBD1. This clonotype originated in a man younger than 45 with type 1 diabetes. CDR3 sequence: CASSLGQRYGYTF. In nucleotides, the CDR3 is TGTGCCAGCAGCCTGGGACAGCGCTATGGCTACACCTTC.